This is a list of T cell receptor beta chains from one sample in a study of control samples from healthy donors and cancer patients. Generated by immunoSEQ multiplex PCR, the TCRdb table keeps only in-frame clones and is missing some. The sample carries 400,000 to 450,000 clones, approximately 92% recorded once. Sequenced input: PBMCs. Receptor source: a man aged 35 to 55 with head and neck cancer. The CDR3 runs from the conserved cysteine through the conserved F or W. A D gene is named only where the DNA matches it firmly. Size values are once, few and many counts, or a class for expanded clones, and some rows have none.

.,TRBJ2-1,TRBV6-5,.,TGTGCCAGCAGTTACCAAGACAGGGTCGGGGGTTTTGAGCAGTTCTTC,CASSYQDRVGGFEQFF
.,TRBJ2-3,TRBV27,.,TGTGCCAGCAGTTCTTTTCGGGGCCAAACTAGCACAGATACGCAGTATTTT,CASSSFRGQTSTDTQYF
TRBD1,TRBJ1-4,TRBV5-1,.,TGCGCCAGCAGCAAAGGGACAGGGCTAGTAACTAATGAAAAACTGTTTTTT,CASSKGTGLVTNEKLFF
.,TRBJ2-2,TRBV5-6,.,TGTGCCAGCAGCCGACAGCCCTTTAACACCGGGGAGCTGTTTTTT,CASSRQPFNTGELFF
TRBD2,TRBJ2-5,TRBV9,.,TGTGCCAGCAGCGTAGAGTCTAGCGGGAGGTCCTGGGAGACCCAGTACTTC,CASSVESSGRSWETQYF
.,TRBJ1-4,TRBV28,once,TGTGCCAGCAGCGCTGGCGGGCCTAATGAAAAACTGTTTTTT,CASSAGGPNEKLFF
.,TRBJ2-3,TRBV27,.,TGTGCCAGCAGTTGGTTAGATACGCAGTATTTT,CASSWLDTQYF
.,TRBJ1-5,TRBV1,.,TGCACCAGCAGCCAGGTAATCCCAAGGTCTAGCAATCAGCCCCAGCATTTT,CTSSQVIPRSSNQPQHF
.,TRBJ1-1,TRBV4-1,.,TGCGCCAGCAGCCAAGAGGCCTTGAGGGTTGGGGACACTGAAGCTTTCTTT,CASSQEALRVGDTEAFF
.,TRBJ1-2,TRBV5-1,.,TGCGCCAGCAGCCGGGAGGGGGGCTATGGCTACACCTTC,CASSREGGYGYTF
.,TRBJ1-2,TRBV27,.,TGTGCCACCGGCCTAAGCTATGGCTACACCTTC,CATGLSYGYTF
TRBD1,TRBJ1-1,TRBV5-1,.,TGCGCCAGCAGCTTTACCAGGGGGCCGAACACTGAAGCTTTCTTT,CASSFTRGPNTEAFF
.,TRBJ1-1,TRBV6-5,few,TGTGCCAGCAGGGGGTTGAACAGGGACACTGAAGCTTTCTTT,CASRGLNRDTEAFF
.,TRBJ1-5,TRBV9,.,TGTGCCAGCAGCGATGGGGGTGTGAATCAGCCCCAGCATTTT,CASSDGGVNQPQHF
.,TRBJ2-3,TRBV27,.,TGTGCCAGCAGTCCCTGGACACATCCTAGCACAGATACGCAGTATTTT,CASSPWTHPSTDTQYF
.,TRBJ1-2,TRBV30,.,TGTGCCTGGAGTAACTTAGCGGGCTATGGCTACACCTTC,CAWSNLAGYGYTF
.,TRBJ1-6,TRBV7-9,.,TGTGCCAGCAGCCGGGAGTCCTATAATTCACCCCTCCACTTT,CASSRESYNSPLHF
TRBD1,TRBJ1-1,TRBV27,.,TGTGCCAGCAGTTTAACACAGGGGGCAGAATGGGCTTTCTTT,CASSLTQGAEWAFF
.,TRBJ2-7,TRBV6-1,.,TGTGCCAGCAGTGACCGGACAGCCCGGTCGGACGAGCAGTACTTC,CASSDRTARSDEQYF
.,TRBJ1-5,TRBV6-4,.,TGTGCCAGCAAAGGTAACGGTAATCAGCCCCAGCATTTT,CASKGNGNQPQHF
.,TRBJ2-7,TRBV29-1,.,TGCAGCGTGTCGTTAACCGCCGGGGAATACGAGCAGTACTTC,CSVSLTAGEYEQYF
.,TRBJ2-5,TRBV27,.,TGTGCCAGCAGTGGCCGTGGTGAAACCCAGTACTTC,CASSGRGETQYF
.,TRBJ1-4,TRBV5-1,.,TGCGCCAGCAGGCGCGGGGGGGCAACTAATGAAAAACTGTTTTTT,CASRRGGATNEKLFF
TRBD1,TRBJ2-7,TRBV6-1,.,TGTGCCACCCGACCGGGACAGGGGGCCTACGAGCAGTACTTC,CATRPGQGAYEQYF
.,TRBJ2-5,TRBV6-5,.,TGTGCCAGCAGTTCCACCCCCGGGACCCAGTACTTC,CASSSTPGTQYF
.,TRBJ2-3,TRBV10-3,.,TGTGCCATCAACCGAGACTCGGGCACAGATACGCAGTATTTT,CAINRDSGTDTQYF
.,TRBJ1-6,TRBV19,.,TGTGCCAGTAGTTCCAGCCTGAGCTCCTATAATTCACCCCTCCACTTT,CASSSSLSSYNSPLHF
.,TRBJ2-7,TRBV12-3/TRBV12-4,.,TGTGCCAGCAGGGAAGACAGAGGCTACGAGCAGTACTTC,CASREDRGYEQYF
.,TRBJ1-4,TRBV19,.,TGTGCCAGTAAATCGGGGGCAACTAATGAAAAACTGTTTTTT,CASKSGATNEKLFF
.,TRBJ1-1,TRBV27,.,TGTGCCACCAAGCAGTCAGAGGGCAGGAACACTGAAGCTTTCTTT,CATKQSEGRNTEAFF
TRBD1,TRBJ2-5,TRBV19,.,TGTGCCAGTAACTCCGGGACAGGGAGAGGAGAGACCCAGTACTTC,CASNSGTGRGETQYF
.,TRBJ2-5,TRBV9,.,TGTGCCAGCAGCGGCTTAGGGCCTCAGGGTGTCCAAGAGACCCAGTACTTC,CASSGLGPQGVQETQYF
TRBD1,TRBJ1-5,TRBV19,.,TGTGCCAGTAGTTTCCCGCCGGACAGGGCAGGTCAGCCCCAGCATTTT,CASSFPPDRAGQPQHF
TRBD1,TRBJ1-1,TRBV6-5,once,TGTGCCAGCGACAGGGGCCGTACTGAAGCTTTCTTT,CASDRGRTEAFF
TRBD2,TRBJ2-1,TRBV4-2,.,TGTGCCAGCAGCCAACCGGGACTAGCTCGCGATGAGCAGTTCTTC,CASSQPGLARDEQFF
TRBD2,TRBJ2-1,TRBV10-2,.,TGCGCCAGCAGTTTACTAGCGGTTAATGAGCAGTTCTTC,CASSLLAVNEQFF
TRBD2,TRBJ2-5,TRBV13,.,TGTGCCAGCAGCTCGGGACTAAACCAAGAGACCCAGTACTTC,CASSSGLNQETQYF